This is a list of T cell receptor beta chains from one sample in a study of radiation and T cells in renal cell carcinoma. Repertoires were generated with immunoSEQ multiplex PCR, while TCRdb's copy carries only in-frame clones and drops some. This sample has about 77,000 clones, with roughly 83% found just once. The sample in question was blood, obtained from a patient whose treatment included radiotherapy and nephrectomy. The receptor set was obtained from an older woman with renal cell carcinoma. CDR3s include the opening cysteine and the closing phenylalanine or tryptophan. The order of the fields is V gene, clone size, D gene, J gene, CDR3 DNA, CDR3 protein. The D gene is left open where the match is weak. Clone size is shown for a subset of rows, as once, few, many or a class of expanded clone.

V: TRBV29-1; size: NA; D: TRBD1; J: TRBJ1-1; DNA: TGCAGCGGGGTTGGACAGGGGAACACTGAAGCTTTCTTT; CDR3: CSGVGQGNTEAFF
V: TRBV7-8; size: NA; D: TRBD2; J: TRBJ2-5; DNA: TGTGCCAGCAGCCAATGGGGAGGACTAGCGGGAGAGAGAGAGACCCAGTACTTC; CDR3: CASSQWGGLAGERETQYF
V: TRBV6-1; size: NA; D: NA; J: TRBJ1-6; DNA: TGTGCCAGCAGTGAAGTAGGGATGGAGAATTCACCCCTCCACTTT; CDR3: CASSEVGMENSPLHF
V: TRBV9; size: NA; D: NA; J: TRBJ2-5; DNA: TGTGCCAGCAGCGTATTCGTGGGAGAGACCCAGTACTTC; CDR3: CASSVFVGETQYF
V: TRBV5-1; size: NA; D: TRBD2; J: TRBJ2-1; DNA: TGCGCCAGCAGCCCCGGGGTAGCGGGGTTTGAGCAGTTCTTC; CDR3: CASSPGVAGFEQFF
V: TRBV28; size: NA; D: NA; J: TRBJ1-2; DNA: TGTGCCAGCAGTCCCAGGGACGGATACTATGGCTACACCTTC; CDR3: CASSPRDGYYGYTF
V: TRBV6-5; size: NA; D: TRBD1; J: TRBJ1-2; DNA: TGTGCCAGCAGTCAGGGGGGATCATCTGGCTACACCTTC; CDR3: CASSQGGSSGYTF
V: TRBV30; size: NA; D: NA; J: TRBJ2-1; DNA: TGTGCCTGGAGTAGGAATTGGGGTGAGCAGTTCTTC; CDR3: CAWSRNWGEQFF
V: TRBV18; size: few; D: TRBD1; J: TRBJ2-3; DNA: TGTGCCAGCTCACCTTCGGACAGGCGAAGCACAGATACGCAGTATTTT; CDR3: CASSPSDRRSTDTQYF
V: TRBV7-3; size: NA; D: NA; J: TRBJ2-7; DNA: TGTGCCAGCAGCCCGGGAACTAACTCCTACGAGCAGTACTTC; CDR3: CASSPGTNSYEQYF
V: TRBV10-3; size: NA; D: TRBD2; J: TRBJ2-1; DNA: TGTGCCATCAGTGAGTCGACCCTAGCGGGAGGTAGCTCCTACAATGAGCAGTTCTTC; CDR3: CAISESTLAGGSSYNEQFF
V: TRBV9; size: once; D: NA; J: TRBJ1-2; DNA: TGTGCCAGCAGCGTAGGGGGGCGGTGGGCCAGATATGGCTACACCTTC; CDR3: CASSVGGRWARYGYTF
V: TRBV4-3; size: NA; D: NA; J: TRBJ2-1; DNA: TGCGCCAGCAGCAAGACCTACAATGAGCAGTTCTTC; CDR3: CASSKTYNEQFF
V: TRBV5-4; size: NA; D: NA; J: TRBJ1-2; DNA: TGTGCCAGCAGCTTGGGGGGGCCTTATAGGGGAGGCTACACCTTC; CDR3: CASSLGGPYRGGYTF
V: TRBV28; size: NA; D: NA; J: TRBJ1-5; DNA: TGTGCCAGCAGTTTACCGAGAGGGGATAGCAATCAGCCCCAGCATTTT; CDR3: CASSLPRGDSNQPQHF
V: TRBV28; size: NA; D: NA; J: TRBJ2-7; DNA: TGTGCCAGCAGTTTTACCTTAGGAACAGGTAGTTACGAGCAGTACTTC; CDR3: CASSFTLGTGSYEQYF
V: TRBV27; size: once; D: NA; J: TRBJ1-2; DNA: TGTGCCAGCAGTACCGGGGGCTATGGCTACACCTTC; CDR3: CASSTGGYGYTF
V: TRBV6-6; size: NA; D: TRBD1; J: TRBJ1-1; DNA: TGTGCCAGCAGTTACTCACCTCGGGCAGGGGGAGAAGCTTTCTTT; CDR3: CASSYSPRAGGEAFF
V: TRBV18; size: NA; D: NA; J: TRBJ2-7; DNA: TGTGCCAGCTCCCAAGGTGGGCGTAGGGAGCAGTACTTC; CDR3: CASSQGGRREQYF
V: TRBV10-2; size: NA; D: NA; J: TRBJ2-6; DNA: TGCGCCAGCAGCCTGGACGGTATCTCTGGGGCCAACGTCCTGACTTTC; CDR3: CASSLDGISGANVLTF
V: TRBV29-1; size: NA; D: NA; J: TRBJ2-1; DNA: TGCAGCGGCGCGGTCCGGACATCCTTTTACAATGAGCAGTTCTTC; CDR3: CSGAVRTSFYNEQFF
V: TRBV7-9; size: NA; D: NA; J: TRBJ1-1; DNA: TGTGCCAGCAGTAAATTAACCGGGATGAACACTGAAGCTTTCTTT; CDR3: CASSKLTGMNTEAFF